This passage covers 3 T cell receptor beta chains from one sample sequenced in a study of neurological immune-mediated disorders (dated by TCRdb to about 2019). The library was obtained by 5' RACE. The reads were generated on an Illumina HiSeq 2500. TCRdb redid the processing of the public reads, applying fastp at Q25 and MiXCR, and retained in-frame beta chains. Duplicate CDR3 protein sequences are folded into a single record with the most common DNA and genes. The sample includes 50,000 or so distinct CDR3 sequences, with less than 4.5% observed a single time. The ten top clones hold 1.6% of the sample. Source material: PBMCs. All receptors come from a man aged 25 to 45 with multiple sclerosis.

This clonotype was detected many times. The V call is TRBV5-1, the J call TRBJ1-1; maybe TRBD1 (6 bases). Trimming took 0 bases from V and 5 from J, leaving 14 bases between them. Germline V gene sequence: CDR1 SGHRS, CDR2 YFSETQ. The CDR3 runs 15 residues. The CDR3 here is CASSLAGAGATEAFF. The CDR3 DNA is TGCGCCAGCAGCTTGGCCGGGGCAGGGGCGACTGAAGCTTTCTTT.

The table lists this clonotype with many counts. The chain combines TRBV7-2 with TRBJ1-5, with a tentative D call TRBD1 (5 bases). CDR1 is SGHTA, CDR2 FQGNSA, per germline. Trimming cost V 4 bases and J 1 base, with 11 bases left between them. CDR3 length equals 15 residues. For the CDR3, the DNA is TGTGCCAGCAGCTCGGGGGACGGGAGCAATCAGCCCCAGCATTTT. Amino acids: CASSSGDGSNQPQHF.

In its sample, this clonotype was seen many times. CDR3: CSARDPWGQGNTEAFF. The CDR3 DNA sequence: TGCAGTGCTAGAGATCCGTGGGGACAGGGGAACACTGAAGCTTTCTTT. The gene calls are TRBV20-1 and TRBJ1-1, with 9 positions matching TRBD1. Germline lookup yields CDR1 DFQATT and CDR2 SNEGSKA (reference sequence). The CDR3 spans 16 residues. With 0 bases clipped from V and 1 base from J, the junction kept 6 bases outside the gene matches.